This note documents a single TCR beta chain sequence. One end of the junction is discordant with germline, which a read error may explain. The sample comes from a study of CD8 T cells in Susac syndrome. Reverse transcription of roughly 0.45 to 1 ug RNA used random hexamers. TCRdb processed the immunoSEQ multiplex PCR reads anew with MiXCR; each CDR3 protein has one entry. The sample shows 150,000 to 250,000 distinct CDR3 sequences, nearly 95% of them seen only once. Sequencing of TCR beta, carried out with a high-throughput approach, was applied to CD8+ and CD4+ T cells from the blood. In germline, CDR1 is LGHDT, CDR2 YNNKEL (reference sequence). The CDR3 has 14 residues.

What was sequenced was CD4+ T cells from PBMCs. This sequence joins TRBV3-1 and TRBJ2-4, with 8 bases that match TRBD2. The clonotype was recovered from a human donor with multiple sclerosis. CDR3 region: CASSQGYGGAKANF. The CDR3 DNA reads TGTGCCAGCAGCCAAGGGTACGGGGGGGCGAAGGCGAACTTC.